This T cell receptor beta chain was sequenced in a study of cytomegalovirus exposure and HLA in healthy donors. The CDR3 sequence is 16 residues long. Trimming took off 7 bases at V and 2 bases at J, with 20 bases between the two ends. Germline values: CDR1 MDHEN, CDR2 SYDVKM. Primers: 60 Vbeta forward and 13 Jbeta reverse. Repertoires were generated with immunoSEQ multiplex PCR, while TCRdb's copy carries only in-frame clones and drops some. The listing records about 53,000 clones. This sequence joins TRBV28 and TRBJ2-5, with D perhaps TRBD1 (6 bases). The TCR originated in a man aged 18 to 35 in good health and CMV-seropositive. Sequenced input: PBMCs. CDR3 region: CASTAPGQSRQETQYF. CDR3 DNA sequence: TGTGCCAGCACTGCCCCCGGACAGAGTAGACAAGAGACCCAGTACTTC.